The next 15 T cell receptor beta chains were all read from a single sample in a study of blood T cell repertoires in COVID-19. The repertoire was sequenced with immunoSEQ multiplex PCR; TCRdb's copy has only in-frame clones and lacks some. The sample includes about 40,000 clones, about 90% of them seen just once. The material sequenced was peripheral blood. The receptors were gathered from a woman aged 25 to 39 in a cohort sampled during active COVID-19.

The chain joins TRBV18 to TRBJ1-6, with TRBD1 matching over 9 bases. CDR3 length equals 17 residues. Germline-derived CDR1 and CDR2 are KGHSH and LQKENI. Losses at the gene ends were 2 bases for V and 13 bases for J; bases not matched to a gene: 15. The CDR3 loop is CASSPFWGGDRAVPLHF. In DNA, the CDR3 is TGTGCCAGCTCACCATTTTGGGGGGGGGACAGGGCGGTCCCCCTCCACTTT.

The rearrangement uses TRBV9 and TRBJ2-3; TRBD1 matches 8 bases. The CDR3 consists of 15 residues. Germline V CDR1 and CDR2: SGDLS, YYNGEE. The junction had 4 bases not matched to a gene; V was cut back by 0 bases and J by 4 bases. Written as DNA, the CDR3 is TGTGCCAGCAGCGTAGTAACAGGGGGATCAGATACGCAGTATTTT. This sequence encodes CASSVVTGGSDTQYF.

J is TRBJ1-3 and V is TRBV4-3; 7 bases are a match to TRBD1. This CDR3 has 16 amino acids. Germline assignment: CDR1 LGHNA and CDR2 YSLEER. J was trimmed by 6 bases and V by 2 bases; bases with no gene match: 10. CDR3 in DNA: TGCGCCAGCAGCCAAAAGGCGACAGGGTTCGAAAACACCATATATTTT. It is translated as CASSQKATGFENTIYF.

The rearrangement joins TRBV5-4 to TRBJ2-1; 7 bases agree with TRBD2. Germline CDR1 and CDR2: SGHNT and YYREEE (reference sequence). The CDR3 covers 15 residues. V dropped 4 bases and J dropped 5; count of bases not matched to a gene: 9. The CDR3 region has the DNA TGTGCCAGCAGCCCCGGCGGGAGTATCAACAATGAGCAGTTCTTC. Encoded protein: CASSPGGSINNEQFF.

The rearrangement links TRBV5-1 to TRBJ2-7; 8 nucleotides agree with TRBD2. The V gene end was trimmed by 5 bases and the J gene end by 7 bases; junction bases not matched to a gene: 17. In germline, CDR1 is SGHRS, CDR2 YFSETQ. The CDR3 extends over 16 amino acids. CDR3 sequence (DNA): TGCGCCAGCAGTCCGGCGGTAGCGGGGAGGTTCGGAGAGCAGTACTTC. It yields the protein CASSPAVAGRFGEQYF.

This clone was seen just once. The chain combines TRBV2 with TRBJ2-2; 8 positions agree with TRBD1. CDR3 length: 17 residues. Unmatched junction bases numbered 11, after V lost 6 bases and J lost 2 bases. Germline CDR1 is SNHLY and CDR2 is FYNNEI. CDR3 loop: CASSETMGTGNTGELFF. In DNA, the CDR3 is TGTGCCAGCAGCGAAACCATGGGGACAGGTAACACCGGGGAGCTGTTTTTT.

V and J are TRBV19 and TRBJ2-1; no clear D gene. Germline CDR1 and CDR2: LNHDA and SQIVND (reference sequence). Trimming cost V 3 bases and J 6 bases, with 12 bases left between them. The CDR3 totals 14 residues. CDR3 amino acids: CASSIERVGNEQFF. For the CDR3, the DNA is TGTGCCAGTAGTATTGAACGGGTAGGCAATGAGCAGTTCTTC.

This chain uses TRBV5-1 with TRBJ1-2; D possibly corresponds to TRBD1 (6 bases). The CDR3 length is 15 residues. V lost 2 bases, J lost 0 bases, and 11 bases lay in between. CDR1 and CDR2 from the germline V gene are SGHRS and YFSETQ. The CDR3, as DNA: TGCGCCAGCAGCTTTTTGGCAGGGGCTAACTATGGCTACACCTTC. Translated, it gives CASSFLAGANYGYTF.

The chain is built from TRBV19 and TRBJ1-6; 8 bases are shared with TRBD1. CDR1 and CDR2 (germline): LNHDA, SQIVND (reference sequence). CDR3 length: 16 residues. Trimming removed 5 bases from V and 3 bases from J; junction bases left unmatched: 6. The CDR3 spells CASSRSGGFYNSPLHF. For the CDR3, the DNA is TGTGCCAGTAGTCGTTCAGGGGGCTTCTATAATTCACCCCTCCACTTT.

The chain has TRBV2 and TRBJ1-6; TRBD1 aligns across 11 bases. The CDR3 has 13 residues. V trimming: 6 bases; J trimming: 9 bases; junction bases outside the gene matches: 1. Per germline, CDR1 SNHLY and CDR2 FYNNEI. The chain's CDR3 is CASSGTGGSPLHF. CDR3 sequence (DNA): TGTGCCAGCAGCGGGACAGGGGGTTCACCCCTCCACTTT. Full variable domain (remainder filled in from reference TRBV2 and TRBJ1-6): EPEVTQTPSHQVTQMGQEVILRCVPISNHLYFYWYRQILGQKVEFLVSFYNNEISEKSEIFDDQFSVERPDGSNFTLKIRSTKLEDSAMYFCASSGTGGSPLHFGNGTRLTVT.

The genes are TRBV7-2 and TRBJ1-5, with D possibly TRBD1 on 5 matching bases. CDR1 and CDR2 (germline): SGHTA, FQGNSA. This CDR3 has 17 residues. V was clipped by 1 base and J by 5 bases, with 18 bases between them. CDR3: CASSLGSGGLPYQPQHF. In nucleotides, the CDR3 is TGTGCCAGCAGCTTAGGTTCGGGGGGACTACCCTATCAGCCCCAGCATTTT.

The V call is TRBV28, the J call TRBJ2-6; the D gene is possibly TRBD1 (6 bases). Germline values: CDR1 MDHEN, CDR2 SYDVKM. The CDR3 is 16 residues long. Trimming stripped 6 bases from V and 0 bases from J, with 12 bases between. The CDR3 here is CASSLGQLSGANVLTF. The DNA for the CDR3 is TGTGCCAGCAGCCTTGGACAGCTCTCTGGGGCCAACGTCCTGACTTTC.

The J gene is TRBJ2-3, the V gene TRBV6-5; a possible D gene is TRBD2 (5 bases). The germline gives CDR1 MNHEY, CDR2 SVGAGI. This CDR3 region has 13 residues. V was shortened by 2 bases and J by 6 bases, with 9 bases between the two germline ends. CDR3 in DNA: TGTGCCAGCAGTTACAATCGAGGGGATACGCAGTATTTT. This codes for CASSYNRGDTQYF.

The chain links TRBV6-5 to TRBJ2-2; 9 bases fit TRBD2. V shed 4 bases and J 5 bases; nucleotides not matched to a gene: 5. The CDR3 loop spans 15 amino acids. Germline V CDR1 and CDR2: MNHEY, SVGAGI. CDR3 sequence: CASSWAGGPTGELFF. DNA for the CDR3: TGTGCCAGCAGTTGGGCGGGAGGGCCGACCGGGGAGCTGTTTTTT.

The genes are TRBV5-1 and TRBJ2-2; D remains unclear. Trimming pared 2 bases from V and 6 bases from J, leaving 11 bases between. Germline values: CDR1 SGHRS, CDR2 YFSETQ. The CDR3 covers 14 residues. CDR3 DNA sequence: TGCGCCAGCAGCTTTGTTAGTGGTCCCGGGGAGCTGTTTTTT. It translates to CASSFVSGPGELFF.